Below, 27 T cell receptor beta chains from the same sample are listed, as sequenced in a study of T cells after yellow fever vaccination. TCRdb reprocessed the 5' RACE reads via MiXCR and lists one record per CDR3 protein. The sample has hundreds of thousands of distinct CDR3 sequences, roughly 12% seen once. The starting material was PBMCs, obtained on the day of the yellow fever booster vaccination. The receptor source for this set is a man aged 30-40 years who received the YFV17D yellow fever vaccine.

This clonotype was picked up a small number of times. J is TRBJ2-3 and V is TRBV5-1, with TRBD2 matching 11 bases. With V trimmed by 5 bases and J by 4 bases, 3 bases remained unmatched. Germline V lookup: CDR1 SGHRS, CDR2 YFSETQ. The CDR3 extends over 14 amino acids. The CDR3 here is CASRTSGASDTQYF. CDR3 DNA: TGCGCCAGCAGGACTAGCGGGGCCTCAGATACGCAGTATTTT.

V gene TRBV6-5 combines with J gene TRBJ1-1; no firm D call. The CDR3 has 14 residues. V was clipped by 5 bases and J by 4 bases, with 14 bases between them. Germline V gene lookup returns CDR1 MNHEY and CDR2 SVGAGI. CDR3 loop: CASSLSAPSTEAFF. In DNA form, the CDR3 reads TGTGCCAGCAGTCTATCGGCGCCCTCCACTGAAGCTTTCTTT.

This clonotype was seen a handful of times. The J gene is TRBJ1-1, the V gene TRBV7-9, with 7 bases lining up with TRBD1. V was clipped by 2 bases and J by 6 bases; unmatched bases: 12. The CDR3 is made up of 16 amino acids. The germline gives CDR1 SEHNR, CDR2 FQNEAQ (reference sequence). Here the CDR3 reads CASSLYTGVKVSEAFF. DNA of the CDR3: TGTGCCAGCAGCTTATACACAGGGGTAAAAGTTTCTGAAGCTTTCTTT.

In its sample, this clonotype was seen a few times. The CDR3 DNA is TGTGCCAGCAGCCAAGAGTGGGGGAAGCAGTTCTTC. Translated, it gives CASSQEWGKQFF. The chain employs TRBV14 and TRBJ2-1; D may match TRBD1 or TRBD2 (5 bases each). This CDR3 is 12 amino acids long. Germline V gives CDR1 SGHDN, CDR2 FVKESK. V was cut by 0 bases and J by 11 bases, with 8 bases left in between.

This clonotype showed up just a few times. The CDR3: CASSWWPNTEAFF. The CDR3 nucleotides read TGTGCCAGCAGTTGGTGGCCGAACACTGAAGCTTTCTTT. V gene TRBV27 combines with J gene TRBJ1-1, with D uncertain. CDR1 is MNHEY, CDR2 SMNVEV, per germline (reference sequence). The CDR3 spans 13 residues. V lost 4 bases to trimming and J lost 1 base, with 7 bases between them.

V and J are TRBV10-3 and TRBJ2-1, with 7 nucleotides matching TRBD1. With V trimmed by 6 bases and J by 5 bases, 4 bases remained unmatched. Germline CDR1 reads ENHRY; CDR2 reads SYGVKD. The CDR3 extends over 13 amino acids. CDR3 coding DNA: TGTGCCATCAGCTATACAGGGGACAATGAGCAGTTCTTC. Translation gives CAISYTGDNEQFF.

The chain recombines TRBV6-2 or TRBV6-3 with TRBJ2-1, with D uncertain. Trimming cost V 2 bases and J 4 bases, with 15 bases left between them. The CDR3 extends over 16 amino acids. Germline assignment: CDR1 MNHEY and CDR2 SVGEGT. This CDR3 reads CASSYPDLTIYNEQFF. As DNA, the CDR3 is TGTGCCAGCAGTTACCCCGACTTAACCATATACAATGAGCAGTTCTTC.

Only a few counts were recorded for this clonotype. The CDR3 loop is CSEEGSLAGPSYNEQFF. CDR3 DNA sequence: TGCAGCGAGGAAGGGTCCTTAGCGGGGCCTTCCTACAATGAGCAGTTCTTC. The V and J genes are TRBV29-1 and TRBJ2-1; TRBD2 matches 8 bases. CDR1 is SQVTM and CDR2 is ANQGSEA in the germline V gene. The CDR3 contains 17 residues. V shed 7 bases, J shed 1 base, and the junction held 15 bases outside the gene matches.

V and J are TRBV6-1 and TRBJ2-1; tentatively, D is TRBD2 (5 bases). This CDR3 spans 15 amino acids. V was trimmed by 6 bases and J by 5 bases, leaving 17 bases between them. From germline, CDR1 is MNHNS and CDR2 SASEGT. The CDR3 protein is CASSLSGLPNNEQFF. The CDR3 coding sequence is TGTGCCAGCAGCCTGAGCGGCCTGCCTAACAATGAGCAGTTCTTC.

The chain combines TRBV12-3 or TRBV12-4 with TRBJ2-2; D not resolved. V gave up 2 bases and J gave up 5 bases, with 9 bases separating them. The CDR3 has 14 amino acids. The CDR3 DNA sequence: TGTGCCAGCAGTTTAAGCCTCCTGACCGGGGAGCTGTTTTTT. Protein: CASSLSLLTGELFF.

This clonotype has only a few counts. This rearrangement joins TRBV7-8 to TRBJ2-7; D perhaps matches TRBD1 (6 bases). Per germline, CDR1 SGHVS and CDR2 FQNEAQ. This CDR3 is 14 amino acids long. V gave up 5 bases and J gave up 3 bases, with 14 bases separating them. In DNA, the CDR3 is TGTGCCAGCAGCCGGACAGAGACCTTCTACGAGCAGTACTTC. Translated: CASSRTETFYEQYF.

The chain links TRBV5-1 to TRBJ2-1; TRBD2 matches 8 bases. The CDR3 consists of 15 residues. Germline loops: CDR1 SGHRS, CDR2 YFSETQ. V was clipped by 2 bases and J by 8 bases; unmatched bases: 9. The CDR3 DNA follows: TGCGCCAGCAGCTTCGACAGCGGGAGAACTTATGAGCAGTTCTTC. As protein: CASSFDSGRTYEQFF. The variable domain in full, completed from reference TRBV5-1 and TRBJ2-1, reads KAGVTQTPRYLIKTRGQQVTLSCSPISGHRSVSWYQQTPGQGLQFLFEYFSETQRNKGNFPGRFSGRQFSNSRSEMNVSTLELGDSALYLCASSFDSGRTYEQFFGPGTRLTVL.

This clonotype was observed a few times. This chain uses TRBV20-1 with TRBJ2-7, with TRBD2 matching over 8 bases. This CDR3 is built from 14 residues. Germline assignment: CDR1 DFQATT and CDR2 SNEGSKA (reference sequence). Germline trimming cut 2 bases from V and 5 bases from J; bases unmatched to any gene: 8. The CDR3: CSARIAGRPNEQYF. In nucleotides, the CDR3 is TGCAGTGCTAGAATAGCGGGGCGGCCGAACGAGCAGTACTTC.

This clonotype came up a few times. The chain employs TRBV20-1 and TRBJ2-4; D might be TRBD1 (5 bases). Looked up from germline, CDR1 is DFQATT and CDR2 is SNEGSKA (reference sequence). This CDR3 contains 13 residues. V gave up 6 bases and J gave up 3 bases, with 12 bases separating them. CDR3 region: CSAQETVKNIQYF. The CDR3 nucleotides read TGCAGTGCGCAGGAGACAGTCAAAAACATTCAGTACTTC.

The V gene is TRBV10-2, the J gene TRBJ2-7, with TRBD2 matching 13 bases. The germline V gene encodes CDR1 WSHSY and CDR2 SAAADI. V was clipped by 10 bases and J by 0 bases; unmatched bases: 9. CDR3 size: 16 residues. The CDR3 spells CATSGTSGMSSYEQYF. The CDR3 DNA reads as TGCGCCACCTCCGGGACTAGCGGGATGAGCTCCTACGAGCAGTACTTC.

A remark on this clonotype: The junction differs from germline at one of its ends, possibly a read error. The genes are TRBV29-1 and TRBJ2-1, with 8 bases identical to TRBD2. There are 18 residues in the CDR3. Germline-derived CDR1 and CDR2 are SQVTM and ANQGSEA. The CDR3 DNA follows: TGCAGCGTTGAAGACACCGCGCTAGCGGGCGCCTCCTACAATCAGCAGTTCTTC. Residues: CSVEDTALAGASYNQQFF.

This clonotype was picked up a small number of times. This chain links TRBV6-2 or TRBV6-3 with TRBJ2-7; D call uncertain. Trimming took off 5 bases at V and 2 bases at J, with 10 bases between the two ends. Germline V lookup: CDR1 MNHEY, CDR2 SVGEGT. CDR3 length: 13 residues. For the CDR3, the DNA is TGTGCCAGCAGTAGGGCAAGTACCTACGAGCAGTACTTC. This gives the protein CASSRASTYEQYF.

This clonotype was seen a handful of times. This rearrangement joins TRBV10-3 to TRBJ2-3; 8 positions agree with TRBD2. The CDR3 is made up of 14 amino acids. Trimming cost V 5 bases and J 0 bases; bases outside gene matches: 1. From germline, CDR1 is ENHRY and CDR2 SYGVKD. The CDR3 is CAISSSGSTDTQYF. CDR3 nucleotides: TGTGCCATCAGTTCTAGCGGGAGCACAGATACGCAGTATTTT.

J is TRBJ2-5 and V is TRBV7-9; weak D call: TRBD1 (5 bases). With 5 bases removed from V and 4 bases from J, the gap between germline ends came to 17 bases. The V gene's germline CDR1 is SEHNR and CDR2 FQNEAQ (reference sequence). This CDR3 contains 15 residues. In DNA, the CDR3 is TGTGCCAGCAGCGTCCAGCGTGGGCAGGGAGAGACCCAGTACTTC. Its translation: CASSVQRGQGETQYF.

This chain uses TRBV27 with TRBJ2-7; D perhaps matches TRBD1 (6 bases). The V gene lost 6 bases and the J gene lost 3 bases, with 12 bases spanning the gap. Germline V lookup: CDR1 MNHEY, CDR2 SMNVEV (reference sequence). The length of the CDR3 is 13 residues. CDR3 sequence reads: CASRGQGNYEQYF. The CDR3 DNA follows: TGTGCCAGCAGGGGCCAGGGGAACTACGAGCAGTACTTC.

As to this clonotype: A much larger clone lies a single base off, so this may be a read error. This chain uses TRBV19 with TRBJ2-1; a weak D match, TRBD2 (5 bases). The V gene's germline CDR1 is LNHDA and CDR2 SQIVND (reference sequence). The germline V and J ends were trimmed by 1 base and 8 bases, with 9 bases remaining between them. There are 13 residues in the CDR3. The DNA of the CDR3 is TGTGCCAGTAGTATAGGGAGGTGCGATGAGCAGTTCTTC. It encodes CASSIGRCDEQFF.

This clonotype was detected only a few times. V gene TRBV4-3 combines with J gene TRBJ2-2; the D gene could be TRBD1 or TRBD2 (6 bases each). This CDR3 has 18 amino acids. Germline V gives CDR1 LGHNA, CDR2 YSLEER. Trimming took off 4 bases at V and 0 bases at J, with 18 bases between the two ends. This chain's CDR3 is CASSPRAGDLANTGELFF. Written as DNA, the CDR3 is TGCGCCAGCAGCCCCCGAGCAGGGGACTTGGCGAACACCGGGGAGCTGTTTTTT.

The CDR3 sequence: CASSSGTGNTIYF. The DNA of the CDR3 is TGCGCCAGCAGCTCCGGGACAGGAAACACCATATATTTT. The chain links TRBV5-1 to TRBJ1-3, with D tentatively TRBD1 (6 bases). V was cut by 3 bases and J by 4 bases, with 8 bases left in between. The CDR3 has 13 amino acids. From germline, CDR1 is SGHRS and CDR2 YFSETQ.

This clonotype was counted only a few times. The chain employs TRBV14 and TRBJ1-1, with TRBD1 matching 7 bases. Germline V gene sequence: CDR1 SGHDN, CDR2 FVKESK. The length of the CDR3 is 13 residues. With 6 bases clipped from V and 4 bases from J, the junction kept 5 bases outside the gene matches. The CDR3 nucleotides are TGTGCCAGCAGTCAGACAGGGTTCACTGAAGCTTTCTTT. The encoded protein is CASSQTGFTEAFF. The variable domain in full, with the rest retrieved from reference TRBV14 and TRBJ1-1, is EAGVTQFPSHSVIEKGQTVTLRCDPISGHDNLYWYRRVMGKEIKFLLHFVKESKQDESGMPNNRFLAERTGGTYSTLKVQPAELEDSGVYFCASSQTGFTEAFFGQGTRLTVV.

This clonotype was picked up a small number of times. CDR3 nucleotide sequence: TGCAGTGCGCATAGCGGTTCTAGCTACGAGCAGTACTTC. This gives the protein CSAHSGSSYEQYF. The V and J genes are TRBV20-1 and TRBJ2-7, with D possibly being TRBD2 (6 bases). The CDR3 loop spans 13 amino acids. Trimming pared 6 bases from V and 3 bases from J, leaving 15 bases between. The germline V gene has CDR1 DFQATT and CDR2 SNEGSKA (reference sequence).

This clonotype has a handful of counts. The V gene is TRBV18, the J gene TRBJ2-7; 13 nucleotides agree with TRBD2. The CDR3 runs to 14 residues. Germline CDR1 reads KGHSH; CDR2 reads LQKENI. V shed 1 base, J shed 11 bases, and the junction held 5 bases outside the gene matches. The CDR3 sequence is CASSPRTSGSEEYF. CDR3 in DNA: TGTGCCAGCTCACCACGGACTAGCGGGAGCGAAGAGTACTTC.

This clonotype was observed a handful of times. The rearrangement joins TRBV27 to TRBJ1-2; a weak D match, TRBD1 (6 bases). CDR3 length: 15 residues. Germline V gene sequence: CDR1 MNHEY, CDR2 SMNVEV (reference sequence). Trimming cost V 4 bases and J 1 base, with 13 bases left between them. The CDR3 region is CASSSWTALNYGYTF. The CDR3 DNA reads TGTGCCAGCAGTTCCTGGACAGCCCTTAACTATGGCTACACCTTC.